What follows are 21 T cell receptor beta chains derived from one specimen sequenced in a study of long-term antiretroviral therapy in people with HIV. This was the immunoSEQ v3.0 assay at survey level. Clones were sequenced by immunoSEQ multiplex PCR, and TCRdb holds only the in-frame ones, with some missing. The data contain about 20,000 clones, roughly 85% of them singletons. The specimen comprised unsorted PBMCs, sampled 2.4 to 2.5 years after starting antiretroviral therapy. These receptors came from a man aged 40-55 years with HIV.

The rearrangement joins TRBV28 to TRBJ1-5, with D possibly matching TRBD1 (5 bases). Trimming pared 4 bases from V and 0 bases from J, leaving 16 bases between. The CDR3 spans 17 residues. Per germline, CDR1 MDHEN and CDR2 SYDVKM. The CDR3 reads CASSSSMGGYSNQPQHF. As DNA, the CDR3 is TGTGCCAGCAGTTCATCGATGGGGGGTTATAGCAATCAGCCCCAGCATTTT. Full variable domain (outside the CDR3, taken from reference TRBV28 and TRBJ1-5): DVKVTQSSRYLVKRTGEKVFLECVQDMDHENMFWYRQDPGLGLRLIYFSYDVKMKEKGDIPEGYSVSREKKERFSLILESASTNQTSMYLCASSSSMGGYSNQPQHFGDGTRLSIL.

Details on this clone: A read error may account for a junction end that differs from germline. The chain couples TRBV29-1 to TRBJ1-5; unclear D gene. Germline V gives CDR1 SQVTM, CDR2 ANQGSEA. The CDR3 is 8 amino acids. The CDR3 loop is CSVEDGYF. The CDR3 DNA reads TGCAGCGTTGAAGACGGATATTTT.

V and J are TRBV11-1 and TRBJ2-3; D not certain. The CDR3 spans 14 residues. V was clipped by 1 base and J by 6 bases, with 11 bases between them. CDR1 is SGHAT, CDR2 FQDESV, per germline (reference sequence). The CDR3 region has the DNA TGTGCCAGCAGCTTAGTTTCTGACTGGGATACGCAGTATTTT. Its protein product is CASSLVSDWDTQYF.

The rearrangement uses TRBV27 and TRBJ2-1, with TRBD2 matching over 9 bases. Trimming cost V 1 base and J 2 bases; bases outside gene matches: 6. Looked up from germline, CDR1 is MNHEY and CDR2 is SMNVEV (reference sequence). The CDR3 consists of 17 residues. This CDR3 reads CASSLLGSGSPYNEQFF. In DNA, the CDR3 is TGTGCCAGCAGTTTATTAGGTAGCGGGAGCCCCTACAATGAGCAGTTCTTC.

This chain links TRBV5-1 with TRBJ2-7; D gene ambiguous. Germline V gene sequence: CDR1 SGHRS, CDR2 YFSETQ. The length of the CDR3 is 13 residues. The germline V and J ends were trimmed by 8 bases and 2 bases, with 14 bases remaining between them. The CDR3 DNA sequence: TGCGCCAGTATGACCGATAGGACCTACGAGCAGTACTTC. Residues: CASMTDRTYEQYF.

The chain links TRBV15 to TRBJ1-1; 8 nucleotides align to TRBD1. CDR3 length: 16 residues. Germline CDR1 reads LNHNV; CDR2 reads YYDKDF (reference sequence). Germline trimming cut 8 bases from V and 0 bases from J; bases unmatched to any gene: 11. Here the CDR3 DNA reads TGTGCCACCCCTACAGGGGGTGGAAGGGTGAACACTGAAGCTTTCTTT. Translated: CATPTGGGRVNTEAFF.

The genes are TRBV2 and TRBJ1-2; no reliable D call. This CDR3 region has 12 residues. Germline V gene lookup returns CDR1 SNHLY and CDR2 FYNNEI. Trimming took 8 bases from V and 4 from J, leaving 11 bases between them. The CDR3 loop is CASWSGTYGYTF. The CDR3 DNA sequence: TGTGCCAGCTGGTCAGGCACCTATGGCTACACCTTC.

This clone was counted only a few times. The V call is TRBV28, the J call TRBJ1-1; D remains ambiguous. The CDR3 is 12 residues long. With 2 bases removed from V and 10 bases from J, the gap between germline ends came to 11 bases. CDR1 and CDR2 from the germline V gene are MDHEN and SYDVKM. This chain's CDR3 is CASSLPGRLAFF. Here the CDR3 DNA reads TGTGCCAGCAGTTTACCCGGGCGTTTAGCTTTCTTT.

The chain couples TRBV5-1 to TRBJ2-7, with 10 bases matching TRBD1. The CDR3 is made up of 13 amino acids. V was clipped by 8 bases and J by 3 bases; unmatched bases: 5. Germline values: CDR1 SGHRS, CDR2 YFSETQ. The CDR3 DNA reads TGCGCCAGTGGGGGACAGGGGATCTACGAGCAGTACTTC. It yields the protein CASGGQGIYEQYF.

The genes are TRBV28 and TRBJ1-1, with 9 bases identical to TRBD1. The CDR3 consists of 15 residues. V dropped 5 bases and J dropped 4; count of bases not matched to a gene: 8. Germline CDR1 reads MDHEN; CDR2 reads SYDVKM. In DNA, the CDR3 is TGTGCCAGCAGTGTGGGACAGGGCTTAGTCACTGAAGCTTTCTTT. Translated, it gives CASSVGQGLVTEAFF.

This chain connects TRBV6-1 to TRBJ1-1; D call uncertain. This CDR3 comprises 13 residues. Germline lookup yields CDR1 MNHNS and CDR2 SASEGT. Trimming removed 8 bases at V and 1 base at J, with 11 bases between. In DNA, the CDR3 is TGTGCCAGCGGAAGAGGGTCGAACACTGAAGCTTTCTTT. Translated, it gives CASGRGSNTEAFF.

The chain uses TRBV5-4 and TRBJ2-5, with TRBD2 identical over 7 bases. The germline V gene has CDR1 SGHNT and CDR2 YYREEE (reference sequence). CDR3 length: 15 amino acids. The V and J ends lost 4 bases and 1 base, in that order; junction bases with no gene match: 7. The CDR3 here is CASSNGGGLQETQYF. CDR3 sequence (DNA): TGTGCCAGCAGCAACGGGGGAGGGCTCCAAGAGACCCAGTACTTC. The full variable domain, with the rest looked up from reference TRBV5-4 and TRBJ2-5, is ETGVTQSPTHLIKTRGQQVTLRCSSQSGHNTVSWYQQALGQGPQFIFQYYREEENGRGNFPPRFSGLQFPNYSSELNVNALELDDSALYLCASSNGGGLQETQYFGPGTRLLVL.

The V gene is TRBV14, the J gene TRBJ1-3; TRBD1 matches 7 bases. Germline CDR1 SGHDN, CDR2 FVKESK. The CDR3 contains 15 residues. V lost 1 base and J lost 0; bases outside the gene matches: 0. CDR3 residues: CASSQGTGSGNTIYF. In DNA form, the CDR3 reads TGTGCCAGCAGCCAAGGGACAGGCTCTGGAAACACCATATATTTT.

This clone was counted once. J is TRBJ2-1 and V is TRBV27, with a possible D match to TRBD1 (5 bases). The CDR3 loop spans 17 amino acids. V lost 3 bases to trimming and J lost 4 bases, with 19 bases between them. Looked up from germline, CDR1 is MNHEY and CDR2 is SMNVEV (reference sequence). In DNA form, the CDR3 reads TGTGCCAGCAGTTTCCAGCTTAGGGGCGGTCAATACAATGAGCAGTTCTTC. As protein: CASSFQLRGGQYNEQFF.

This chain links TRBV6-1 with TRBJ1-2; D might be TRBD1 (5 bases). CDR3 length: 14 residues. V gave up 2 bases and J gave up 3 bases, with 10 bases separating them. Germline V CDR1 and CDR2: MNHNS, SASEGT. The CDR3 protein is CASSESGLYYGYTF. CDR3 sequence (DNA): TGTGCCAGCAGTGAATCAGGGTTGTACTATGGCTACACCTTC.

Concerning this clone itself: A read error is likely, as this CDR3 ends without the conserved phenylalanine or tryptophan. The DNA is omitted, as the CDR3 cannot be located on it reliably, and the CDR3 follows TCRdb's listing. This chain joins TRBV6-5 and TRBJ2-7; the table's D gene call, TRBD2, was not cross checked with the DNA. The CDR3 spans 11 residues, counting both ends. Per the germline V gene, CDR1 is MNHEY and CDR2 is SVGAGI. The CDR3 protein is CASSPGLAGEL.

V and J are TRBV9 and TRBJ1-2; a weak D match, TRBD1 (5 bases). Trimming cost V 2 bases and J 5 bases, with 13 bases left between them. This CDR3 spans 14 amino acids. CDR1 SGDLS and CDR2 YYNGEE come from the germline V gene. In DNA, the CDR3 is TGTGCCAGCAGCGTCCCCGACAGACGTTATGGCTACACCTTC. This codes for CASSVPDRRYGYTF.

This clone was detected a few times. The V and J genes are TRBV28 and TRBJ1-1; no clear D gene. Per germline, CDR1 MDHEN and CDR2 SYDVKM. The V end lost 6 bases, the J end lost 5 bases, and 10 bases lay between the germline ends. The CDR3 spans 12 residues. The CDR3 region is CASSLTRTEAFF. The CDR3 DNA is TGTGCCAGCAGCCTAACGAGGACTGAAGCTTTCTTT.

The chain carries TRBV7-9 and TRBJ1-2; no clear D. V lost 3 bases, J lost 1 base, and 9 bases lay in between. CDR1 is SEHNR and CDR2 is FQNEAQ in the germline V gene (reference sequence). CDR3 length equals 14 residues. The CDR3 nucleotides read TGTGCCAGCAGCTTGCAGGACCGTAACTATGGCTACACCTTC. This sequence encodes CASSLQDRNYGYTF.

The chain recombines TRBV4-2 with TRBJ2-6, with 8 nucleotides matching TRBD1. Germline V gene lookup returns CDR1 LGHNA and CDR2 YNFKEQ. Germline trimming cut 2 bases from V and 2 bases from J; bases unmatched to any gene: 2. The CDR3 is 16 residues long. For the CDR3, the DNA is TGTGCCAGCAGCCAATCAGGGGGCGCTGGGGCCAACGTCCTGACTTTC. It codes for CASSQSGGAGANVLTF.

V usage is TRBV14 and J usage is TRBJ1-2, with D tentatively TRBD1 (5 bases). CDR1 and CDR2 from the germline V gene are SGHDN and FVKESK. The CDR3 extends over 14 amino acids. V was pared by 0 bases and J by 4 bases, with 9 bases between. CDR3 nucleotide sequence: TGTGCCAGCAGCCAAGATGAAGACAGCTATGGCTACACCTTC. It encodes CASSQDEDSYGYTF.